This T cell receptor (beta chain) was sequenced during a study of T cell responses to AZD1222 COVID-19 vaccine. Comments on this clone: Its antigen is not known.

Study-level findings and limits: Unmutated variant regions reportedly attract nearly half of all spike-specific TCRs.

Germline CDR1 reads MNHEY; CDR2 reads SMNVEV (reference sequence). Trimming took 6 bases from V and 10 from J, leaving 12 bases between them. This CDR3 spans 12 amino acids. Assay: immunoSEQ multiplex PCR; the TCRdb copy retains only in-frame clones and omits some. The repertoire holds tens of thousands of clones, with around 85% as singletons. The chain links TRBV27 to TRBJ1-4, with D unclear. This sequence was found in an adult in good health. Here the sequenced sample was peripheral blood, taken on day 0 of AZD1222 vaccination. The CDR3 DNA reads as TGTGCCAGCAGCCAGCCCCCCGGAAAACTGTTTTTT. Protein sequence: CASSQPPGKLFF.